Presented here are 15 T cell receptor beta chains from one specimen sequenced in a study of cytomegalovirus exposure and HLA in healthy donors. 13 Jbeta primers and 60 Vbeta primers were used for the PCR. The method was immunoSEQ multiplex PCR; TCRdb's version includes in-frame clones alone and lacks a portion of them. The listing records 45,000 to 60,000 clones. Sequencing was done on a sample of PBMCs. The receptors were gathered from a female donor in good health and CMV-seronegative.

V gene TRBV30 combines with J gene TRBJ1-2, with 9 bases matching TRBD1. CDR3 length: 13 amino acids. Germline CDR1 is GTSNPN and CDR2 is SVGIG (reference sequence). V lost 4 bases to trimming and J lost 8 bases; unmatched junction nucleotides: 8. This CDR3 is CAWTLQGALGYTF. CDR3 in DNA: TGTGCCTGGACCCTACAGGGGGCGCTCGGCTACACCTTC.

The rearrangement joins TRBV5-1 to TRBJ2-2, with TRBD2 matching over 8 bases. This CDR3 has 16 residues. V shed 3 bases, J shed 1 base, and the junction held 5 bases outside the gene matches. Germline CDR1 is SGHRS and CDR2 is YFSETQ. The CDR3 DNA is TGCGCCAGCAGCTCAACCAGCGGGAGGAACACCGGGGAGCTGTTTTTT. Its protein product is CASSSTSGRNTGELFF. The full variable domain, completed using reference TRBV5-1 and TRBJ2-2, is KAGVTQTPRYLIKTRGQQVTLSCSPISGHRSVSWYQQTPGQGLQFLFEYFSETQRNKGNFPGRFSGRQFSNSRSEMNVSTLELGDSALYLCASSSTSGRNTGELFFGEGSRLTVL.

The chain is built from TRBV5-1 and TRBJ2-1; D perhaps matches TRBD2 (6 bases). The ends were cut back, 4 bases at V and 6 bases at J, with 14 bases in the middle. Germline CDR1 reads SGHRS; CDR2 reads YFSETQ. CDR3 length: 14 residues. The CDR3 reads CASSGGTYGNEQFF. Here the CDR3 DNA reads TGCGCCAGCAGCGGCGGGACTTACGGCAATGAGCAGTTCTTC.

CDR3 amino acids: CASSLGQGVGTQYF. In DNA, the CDR3 is TGTGCCAGCAGCCTCGGACAGGGCGTCGGGACCCAGTACTTC. The chain uses TRBV14 and TRBJ2-5, with 8 nucleotides matching TRBD1. Per the germline V gene, CDR1 is SGHDN and CDR2 is FVKESK. V dropped 4 bases and J dropped 7; count of bases not matched to a gene: 8. The CDR3 length is 14 residues.

The V gene is TRBV7-6, the J gene TRBJ2-1; TRBD1 matches at 7 bases. The germline V gene encodes CDR1 SGHVS and CDR2 FNYEAQ. This CDR3 has 15 amino acids. J was trimmed by 2 bases and V by 4 bases; bases with no gene match: 5. CDR3 in amino acids: CASSSRQGAYNEQFF. In DNA, the CDR3 is TGTGCCAGCAGCTCCCGACAGGGTGCCTACAATGAGCAGTTCTTC.

The rearrangement links TRBV7-9 to TRBJ2-4; D perhaps matches TRBD1 (6 bases). Trimming stripped 5 bases from V and 4 bases from J, with 9 bases between. The germline CDR1 and CDR2 sequences are SEHNR and FQNEAQ (reference sequence). CDR3 length equals 13 residues. The CDR3 loop reads CASSDGQKNIQYF. As DNA, the CDR3 is TGTGCCAGCAGCGACGGACAGAAAAACATTCAGTACTTC.

The gene calls are TRBV1 and TRBJ2-1; the D call in the table, TRBD2, was not verified against the DNA. TRBV1 is described as a pseudogene. This CDR3 is built from 17 residues. CDR3 in DNA: TGCACCAGCAGCCAAAGGTACAGGACTAGTACCCACAATGAGCAGTTCTTC. Residues: CTSSQRYRTSTHNEQFF.

The chain has TRBV30 and TRBJ1-1; TRBD1 might be the D (6 bases). This CDR3 is built from 16 residues. Germline V gene data show CDR1 as GTSNPN and CDR2 as SVGIG (reference sequence). Deletions cut 2 bases from V and 2 bases from J, with 18 bases between. The DNA for the CDR3 is TGTGCCTGGAGTAAGTCTCAGGGGCTGTTTAACACTGAAGCTTTCTTT. Translated, it gives CAWSKSQGLFNTEAFF.

The chain combines TRBV5-4 with TRBJ2-7, with D maybe TRBD1 (6 bases). Trimming took off 2 bases at V and 2 bases at J, with 14 bases between the two ends. This CDR3 has 15 amino acids. CDR1 and CDR2 (germline): SGHNT, YYREEE (reference sequence). The CDR3 nucleotides are TGTGCCAGCAGCTTAGGAGTGGGACAAGCCTACGAGCAGTACTTC. Protein product: CASSLGVGQAYEQYF.

The V call is TRBV19, the J call TRBJ1-5; 8 nucleotides match TRBD1. The CDR3 loop spans 15 amino acids. The ends lost 3 bases at V and 6 bases at J; junction bases unmatched: 7. The V gene's germline CDR1 is LNHDA and CDR2 SQIVND (reference sequence). CDR3 in DNA: TGTGCCAGTAGTATGGGGCAGGGGGCTGCTCAGCCCCAGCATTTT. Translating gives CASSMGQGAAQPQHF.

The gene calls are TRBV27 and TRBJ2-5; TRBD1 might be the D (7 bases). The CDR3 spans 16 residues. The germline V and J ends were trimmed by 4 bases and 5 bases, with 20 bases remaining between them. Germline V lookup: CDR1 MNHEY, CDR2 SMNVEV (reference sequence). The CDR3 reads CASSYVAGGIRETQYF. As DNA, the CDR3 is TGTGCCAGCAGTTATGTGGCAGGGGGGATTCGGGAGACCCAGTACTTC.

The V gene is TRBV9, the J gene TRBJ1-1; no clear D. Germline V CDR1 and CDR2: SGDLS, YYNGEE. This CDR3 is built from 15 residues. V was trimmed by 0 bases and J by 1 base, leaving 10 bases between them. This CDR3 is CASSVGAGENTEAFF. CDR3 in DNA: TGTGCCAGCAGCGTAGGTGCGGGAGAGAACACTGAAGCTTTCTTT.

V is TRBV27 and J is TRBJ1-2, with TRBD1 identical over 10 bases. The CDR3 has 17 residues. CDR1 and CDR2 (germline): MNHEY, SMNVEV (reference sequence). Trimming removed 5 bases from V and 3 bases from J; junction bases left unmatched: 12. In DNA form, the CDR3 reads TGTGCCAGCAGTCCGCGGACAGGGGGGAGGTTACACTATGGCTACACCTTC. This sequence encodes CASSPRTGGRLHYGYTF.

The chain joins TRBV15 to TRBJ2-4; possible D gene TRBD1, 5 bases. This CDR3 is 16 amino acids long. Germline V gene sequence: CDR1 LNHNV, CDR2 YYDKDF (reference sequence). The V end was cut by 3 bases, the J end by 0 bases, with 12 bases between. CDR3 loop: CATSSGAWLAKNIQYF. In DNA, the CDR3 is TGTGCCACCAGCAGTGGGGCGTGGCTAGCCAAAAACATTCAGTACTTC.

V gene TRBV2 combines with J gene TRBJ1-4; D is unresolved. The CDR3 contains 14 residues. Germline V gene sequence: CDR1 SNHLY, CDR2 FYNNEI. V lost 1 base and J 0 bases, leaving 3 bases between the germline ends. This CDR3 reads CASSEVTTNEKLFF. The CDR3 coding sequence is TGTGCCAGCAGTGAAGTAACAACTAATGAAAAACTGTTTTTT.